The 19 T cell receptor beta chains below were found in one sample sequenced in a study of CD8 T cells in Susac syndrome. The authors reverse transcribed 0.5 to 1 ug RNA with random hexamers. TCRdb re-called the immunoSEQ multiplex PCR reads through MiXCR, storing one row per CDR3 protein. The sample has about 200,000 distinct CDR3 sequences; about 94% are singletons. The specimen was CD4+ T cells from PBMCs. The receptor set was obtained from a human donor in good health.

This chain links TRBV5-4 with TRBJ2-6, with D perhaps matching TRBD2 (5 bases). The germline V gene has CDR1 SGHNT and CDR2 YYREEE (reference sequence). V dropped 0 bases and J dropped 0 bases, with 10 bases sitting between them. This CDR3 has 17 residues. The CDR3 region is CASSLERRNSGANVLTF. DNA of the CDR3: TGTGCCAGCAGCTTGGAGCGGCGGAACTCTGGGGCCAACGTCCTGACTTTC.

The V and J genes are TRBV12-5 and TRBJ2-5; no clear D. V was pared by 5 bases and J by 5 bases, with 6 bases between. This CDR3 is built from 11 residues. CDR1 is LGHNT, CDR2 FRNRAP, per germline. CDR3 bases: TGTGCTAGTGGTCATGGGGAGACCCAGTACTTC. Translating it yields CASGHGETQYF.

The chain recombines TRBV28 with TRBJ2-5; 7 bases map to TRBD2. The CDR3 has 14 amino acids. The germline V gene has CDR1 MDHEN and CDR2 SYDVKM. V gave up 2 bases and J gave up 4 bases; unmatched junction bases: 4. The CDR3 loop is CASSLPGLGETQYF. DNA of the CDR3: TGTGCCAGCAGTTTACCCGGACTAGGAGAGACCCAGTACTTC.

The chain links TRBV28 to TRBJ1-1; D is ambiguous. CDR1 is MDHEN and CDR2 is SYDVKM in the germline V gene. The CDR3 covers 14 residues. Trimming pared 3 bases from V and 4 bases from J, leaving 12 bases between. CDR3 sequence: CASSFRRALTEAFF. CDR3 nucleotides: TGTGCCAGCAGTTTCCGTAGGGCGCTCACTGAAGCTTTCTTT.

The chain employs TRBV6-6 and TRBJ2-3; the D gene is possibly TRBD2 (6 bases). With 8 bases removed from V and 9 bases from J, the gap between germline ends came to 15 bases. CDR3 size: 12 residues. Germline V lookup: CDR1 MNHNY, CDR2 SVGAGI (reference sequence). CDR3 protein: CASRDSQVTQYF. The CDR3 DNA is TGTGCCAGCCGGGACTCCCAGGTCACGCAGTATTTT.

V gene TRBV7-3 combines with J gene TRBJ1-6; no clear D gene. CDR3 size: 14 residues. Trimming cost V 8 bases and J 9 bases, with 17 bases left between them. The germline V gene encodes CDR1 SGHTA and CDR2 FQGTGA. The CDR3 reads CASSSLGGVSPLHF. In DNA, the CDR3 is TGTGCCAGCTCTTCGCTAGGAGGAGTTTCACCCCTCCACTTT.

The chain couples TRBV5-4 to TRBJ2-5; D perhaps matches TRBD1 (7 bases). Germline V gene sequence: CDR1 SGHNT, CDR2 YYREEE (reference sequence). The CDR3 is 14 amino acids. Trimming left V 0 bases short and J 9 bases short, with 15 bases between. Here the CDR3 reads CASSLAGGHNSQYF. Here the CDR3 DNA reads TGTGCCAGCAGCTTGGCAGGGGGGCATAATTCCCAGTACTTC.

This chain connects TRBV24-1 to TRBJ2-7, with TRBD1 as a possible D gene (5 bases). This CDR3 comprises 13 residues. The germline V gene has CDR1 KGHDR and CDR2 SFDVKD. Trimming removed 5 bases from V and 0 bases from J, with 7 bases in between. The CDR3: CATSGGLSYEQYF. The CDR3 DNA sequence: TGTGCCACCAGTGGGGGCCTCTCCTACGAGCAGTACTTC.

V and J are TRBV14 and TRBJ2-1, with a tentative D call TRBD1 (6 bases). Trimming cost V 3 bases and J 9 bases, with 15 bases left between them. There are 14 residues in the CDR3. Germline CDR1 SGHDN, CDR2 FVKESK. The CDR3 sequence: CASSHGGRGGEQFF. The CDR3 DNA follows: TGTGCCAGCAGCCATGGTGGCCGAGGGGGTGAGCAGTTCTTC. The variable domain in full, completed from reference TRBV14 and TRBJ2-1, reads EAGVTQFPSHSVIEKGQTVTLRCDPISGHDNLYWYRRVMGKEIKFLLHFVKESKQDESGMPNNRFLAERTGGTYSTLKVQPAELEDSGVYFCASSHGGRGGEQFFGPGTRLTVL.

The chain carries TRBV6-6 and TRBJ1-6; TRBD1 is a possible D gene (5 bases). The CDR3 runs to 14 residues. Trimming cost V 0 bases and J 13 bases, with 13 bases left between them. The germline V gene has CDR1 MNHNY and CDR2 SVGAGI (reference sequence). DNA for the CDR3: TGTGCCAGCAGTTACTCCTCTGGGGGGACCCCCCTCCACTTT. As protein: CASSYSSGGTPLHF.

The CDR3 protein is CASSLASPGEETQYF. In nucleotides, the CDR3 is TGCGCCAGCAGCTTGGCCTCGCCAGGGGAAGAGACCCAGTACTTC. The genes are TRBV5-1 and TRBJ2-5; possibly TRBD1 for D (6 bases). V lost 0 bases and J lost 3, with 12 bases in between. Germline V gene lookup returns CDR1 SGHRS and CDR2 YFSETQ. The CDR3 sequence is 15 residues long.

The chain is built from TRBV15 and TRBJ2-3; the D is unclear. This CDR3 contains 13 residues. Germline assignment: CDR1 LNHNV and CDR2 YYDKDF (reference sequence). Trimming shortened V by 7 bases and J by 2 bases, and 10 bases separated the two germline ends. Here the CDR3 reads CATNDHNTDTQYF. CDR3 nucleotide sequence: TGTGCCACCAATGACCACAACACAGATACGCAGTATTTT.

The rearrangement uses TRBV7-4 and TRBJ1-6; D is unclear. The CDR3 runs 17 residues. From germline, CDR1 is SGHVT and CDR2 SQSDAQ. V was pared by 3 bases and J by 9 bases, with 21 bases between. The DNA of the CDR3 is TGTGCCAGCAGCTTCGGGAGCCCCCAGGAGTTGGGTTCACCCCTCCACTTT. Translating gives CASSFGSPQELGSPLHF.

J is TRBJ2-2 and V is TRBV19, with D hard to call. Trimming removed 6 bases from V and 5 bases from J, with 10 bases in between. The CDR3 is made up of 13 amino acids. Germline CDR1 LNHDA, CDR2 SQIVND (reference sequence). The CDR3 sequence is CASRLSGTGELFF. The CDR3 bases are TGTGCCAGTAGACTATCTGGGACCGGGGAGCTGTTTTTT.

The rearrangement uses TRBV28 and TRBJ1-1; D perhaps matches TRBD1 (5 bases). The CDR3 length is 13 residues. Per germline, CDR1 MDHEN and CDR2 SYDVKM. V shed 3 bases and J shed 7 bases, with 12 bases lying between them. The CDR3 is CASSLGPGGEAFF. The CDR3 nucleotides read TGTGCCAGCAGTTTGGGGCCCGGTGGTGAAGCTTTCTTT.

The rearrangement joins TRBV5-1 to TRBJ2-1, with D perhaps matching TRBD1 (6 bases). This CDR3 is built from 14 residues. Trimming left V 0 bases short and J 8 bases short, with 12 bases between. CDR1 SGHRS and CDR2 YFSETQ come from the germline V gene. CDR3: CASSLAQGSHEQFF. The CDR3 coding sequence is TGCGCCAGCAGCTTGGCCCAGGGGTCGCATGAGCAGTTCTTC.

The chain has TRBV2 and TRBJ1-4; D remains ambiguous. This CDR3 comprises 14 residues. Germline loops: CDR1 SNHLY, CDR2 FYNNEI. V lost 6 bases, J lost 1 base, and 9 bases lay in between. Here the CDR3 reads CASSREGTNEKLFF. In nucleotides, the CDR3 is TGTGCCAGCAGCCGGGAGGGAACTAATGAAAAACTGTTTTTT.

V usage is TRBV5-1 and J usage is TRBJ2-1; D gene unclear. Trimming took off 1 base at V and 0 bases at J, with 11 bases between the two ends. Germline CDR1 SGHRS, CDR2 YFSETQ. This CDR3 is 16 amino acids long. The CDR3 DNA is TGCGCCAGCAGCTTGTTAGGCGGCCGCTCCTACAATGAGCAGTTCTTC. The encoded protein is CASSLLGGRSYNEQFF. Variable domain in full (rest from reference TRBV5-1 and TRBJ2-1): KAGVTQTPRYLIKTRGQQVTLSCSPISGHRSVSWYQQTPGQGLQFLFEYFSETQRNKGNFPGRFSGRQFSNSRSEMNVSTLELGDSALYLCASSLLGGRSYNEQFFGPGTRLTVL.

Regarding this clonotype: Likely a read error: the CDR3 ends without its conserved phenylalanine or tryptophan. V usage is TRBV2 and J usage is TRBJ1-1; D not resolved. The CDR3 covers 13 residues. Germline assignment: CDR1 SNHLY and CDR2 FYNNEI. The V end was cut by 2 bases, the J end by 10 bases, with 14 bases between. The DNA for the CDR3 is TGTGCCAGCAGTGAACAAGAAGTCTTGGGAGCTTTCTCT. Its protein product is CASSEQEVLGAFS.